The 10 T cell receptor beta chains below come from one sample, sequenced in a study of cytomegalovirus exposure and HLA in healthy donors. The PCR made use of 60 Vbeta and 13 Jbeta primers. Profiled with immunoSEQ multiplex PCR; TCRdb holds only in-frame clones, not every one. Of 140,000 to 150,000 clones detected, roughly 66% appear once; the ten largest clones hold approximately 6.5%. Source material: PBMCs. The receptors derive from a woman aged 55-69 years in good health and CMV-seronegative.

The V call is TRBV6-6, the J call TRBJ2-4; 8 nucleotides line up with TRBD1. Germline V lookup: CDR1 MNHNY, CDR2 SVGAGI (reference sequence). The CDR3 has 13 residues. V gave up 4 bases and J gave up 10 bases; unmatched junction bases: 6. The DNA of the CDR3 is TGTGCCAGCAGTTCCGGACAGGGAGGAATTCAGTACTTC. Its protein product is CASSSGQGGIQYF.

Here the CDR3 reads CASSFSQDYGYTF. DNA for the CDR3: TGTGCCAGCAGTTTTTCACAGGACTATGGCTACACCTTC. The chain employs TRBV27 and TRBJ1-2; possible D gene TRBD1, 5 bases. The CDR3 runs to 13 residues. Germline V gene lookup returns CDR1 MNHEY and CDR2 SMNVEV (reference sequence). Between the trimmed V and J ends, which lost 3 bases and 3 bases, there was a span of 8 bases.

CDR3 amino acids: CASSLGQGTPSFF. DNA for the CDR3: TGTGCCAGCAGCTTAGGACAGGGTACCCCATCTTTCTTT. The chain couples TRBV7-2 to TRBJ1-1; 7 bases are a match to TRBD1. The CDR3 extends over 13 amino acids. Per the germline V gene, CDR1 is SGHTA and CDR2 is FQGNSA. Germline trimming cut 1 base from V and 12 bases from J; bases unmatched to any gene: 8.

V and J are TRBV7-2 and TRBJ1-5; no reliable D call. The CDR3 has 13 residues. Trimming removed 8 bases at V and 2 bases at J, with 10 bases between. Per germline, CDR1 SGHTA and CDR2 FQGNSA. The CDR3 nucleotides read TGTGCCAGCGGTTTTCCAGGCAATCAGCCCCAGCATTTT. Translating gives CASGFPGNQPQHF.

About this clone itself: Other DNA sequences of this sample code for an identical CDR3. This chain links TRBV7-2 with TRBJ1-4; D might be TRBD1 (5 bases). In germline, CDR1 is SGHTA, CDR2 FQGNSA. Trimming took 1 base from V and 8 from J, leaving 11 bases between them. The CDR3 loop spans 14 amino acids. The CDR3 region has the DNA TGTGCCAGCAGCTTAGGAGGGGCGGGGGAAAAACTGTTTTTT. The encoded protein is CASSLGGAGEKLFF.

In nucleotides, the CDR3 is TGTGCCAGCAGCCAAGTTGGCGCAATGGGACTAGCGGGAAATGAGCAGTTCTTC. This translates into CASSQVGAMGLAGNEQFF. V is TRBV14 and J is TRBJ2-1; 13 nucleotides match TRBD2. V dropped 1 base and J dropped 7; count of bases not matched to a gene: 10. The CDR3 has 18 amino acids. The germline V gene encodes CDR1 SGHDN and CDR2 FVKESK.

J is TRBJ2-7 and V is TRBV2, with 8 bases that match TRBD1. V lost 7 bases, J lost 2 bases, and 7 bases stayed unmatched. Looked up from germline, CDR1 is SNHLY and CDR2 is FYNNEI. The CDR3 sequence is 14 residues long. CDR3 DNA sequence: TGTGCCAGCAACCGACAGGGGTCCACCTACGAGCAGTACTTC. It is translated as CASNRQGSTYEQYF.

This clone was found once. The rearrangement joins TRBV28 to TRBJ2-6; D remains ambiguous. V lost 6 bases, J lost 2 bases, and 8 bases lay in between. This CDR3 is 14 amino acids long. CDR1 MDHEN and CDR2 SYDVKM come from the germline V gene. Written as DNA, the CDR3 is TGTGCCAGCAGCCTACGCGCTGGGGCCAACGTCCTGACTTTC. Amino acid sequence: CASSLRAGANVLTF.

This clone was observed a handful of times. This sequence joins TRBV5-1 and TRBJ2-7, with TRBD1 matching over 7 bases. The germline V gene encodes CDR1 SGHRS and CDR2 YFSETQ. With 5 bases clipped from V and 7 bases from J, the junction kept 6 bases outside the gene matches. The CDR3 loop spans 12 amino acids. CDR3 loop: CASRVGTAEQYF. The CDR3 DNA reads TGCGCCAGCAGGGTGGGGACAGCTGAGCAGTACTTC.

This chain connects TRBV11-3 to TRBJ2-3; D unclear. Germline loops: CDR1 SGHNT, CDR2 YENEEA. The CDR3 runs 14 residues. The germline V and J ends were trimmed by 1 base and 2 bases, with 7 bases remaining between them. The CDR3 reads CASSLGQNTDTQYF. The CDR3 region has the DNA TGTGCCAGCAGCTTAGGGCAAAACACAGATACGCAGTATTTT.